Below are 16 T cell receptor beta chains sequenced from a single sample in a study of CD8+CD57+ T cells in acquired aplastic anemia. TCR beta VDJ and CDR3 profiling used genomic DNA as template. TCRdb called the reads again in MiXCR, with one record for every CDR3 protein. The sample has about 95,000 distinct CDR3 sequences, 55% to 70% seen once; the top ten hold approximately 60%. The authors sequenced patients whose flow cytometry had shown CD8+CD57+ cell expansion. The sequenced sample consisted of sorted CD4+, CD8+, or CD8+CD57+ T cells (not recorded which) from PBMCs. The receptors originated from a human donor with aplastic anemia.

In this sample, this clonotype turned up a few times. This sequence joins TRBV20-1 and TRBJ2-2; the D call may be TRBD1 or TRBD2 (5 bases each). V was cut by 6 bases and J by 6 bases, with 14 bases left in between. Germline assignment: CDR1 DFQATT and CDR2 SNEGSKA (reference sequence). There are 13 residues in the CDR3. The CDR3: CSAGTPGAGELFF. CDR3 DNA: TGCAGTGCCGGGACCCCCGGGGCCGGGGAGCTGTTTTTT.

About this clonotype itself: A much larger clone differs from this one at a single base, so this may be a read error. The chain combines TRBV6-2 or TRBV6-3 with TRBJ1-1; 10 bases fit TRBD1. The CDR3 totals 13 residues. Germline V lookup: CDR1 MNHEY, CDR2 SVGEGT. DNA of the CDR3: TGTGCCAGCAGTGAGGACAGGGGGACTGAAGCTCTCTTT. Amino acids: CASSEDRGTEALF.

This chain joins TRBV20-1 and TRBJ1-1; no clear D. Trimming left V 3 bases short and J 8 bases short, with 10 bases between. Germline values: CDR1 DFQATT, CDR2 SNEGSKA (reference sequence). This CDR3 spans 11 amino acids. In DNA, the CDR3 is TGCAGTGCTAGCTCCTCGACAGAAGCTTTCTTT. Its translation is CSASSSTEAFF.

The chain uses TRBV5-1 and TRBJ1-1, with no clear D. V lost 1 base to trimming and J lost 6 bases, with 13 bases between them. Germline values: CDR1 SGHRS, CDR2 YFSETQ. The CDR3 has 14 residues. CDR3 residues: CASSLRNKIAEAFF. The CDR3 coding sequence is TGCGCCAGCAGCTTGAGGAATAAGATCGCTGAAGCTTTCTTT. Full variable domain (missing parts from reference TRBV5-1 and TRBJ1-1): KAGVTQTPRYLIKTRGQQVTLSCSPISGHRSVSWYQQTPGQGLQFLFEYFSETQRNKGNFPGRFSGRQFSNSRSEMNVSTLELGDSALYLCASSLRNKIAEAFFGQGTRLTVV.

The chain joins TRBV10-3 to TRBJ1-5; no firm D call. The CDR3 loop spans 13 amino acids. Germline V gene lookup returns CDR1 ENHRY and CDR2 SYGVKD. Trimming shortened V by 4 bases and J by 11 bases, and 15 bases separated the two germline ends. The chain's CDR3 is CAISAPPSDAQHF. CDR3 nucleotide sequence: TGTGCCATCAGTGCCCCGCCCTCAGACGCCCAGCATTTT.

With regard to this clonotype: Because it lacks the conserved phenylalanine or tryptophan at the end, this CDR3 is likely a read error. The rearrangement joins TRBV6-1 to TRBJ1-1, with no clear D. Per germline, CDR1 MNHNS and CDR2 SASEGT. The V and J ends lost 4 bases and 4 bases respectively, with 4 bases between them. The CDR3 has 11 amino acids. In nucleotides, the CDR3 is TGTGCCAGCAGTGGTGCCACTGAAGCTTTCTCT. Its protein product is CASSGATEAFS.

CDR3 bases: TGCAGTGCTACCAGACTAGCGGGAGGGCCGGATGAGCAGTACTTC. Its protein is CSATRLAGGPDEQYF. V is TRBV20-1 and J is TRBJ2-7, with 14 bases identical to TRBD2. Germline values: CDR1 DFQATT, CDR2 SNEGSKA (reference sequence). V dropped 4 bases and J dropped 7; count of bases not matched to a gene: 9. This CDR3 region has 15 residues.

This clonotype was observed a handful of times. This chain links TRBV19 with TRBJ1-2, with D uncertain. Trimming took 5 bases from V and 2 from J, leaving 9 bases between them. Germline V gene lookup returns CDR1 LNHDA and CDR2 SQIVND (reference sequence). The CDR3 is made up of 13 amino acids. For the CDR3, the DNA is TGTGCCAGTAGTCCGAGATTAAACTATGGCTACACCTTC. It codes for CASSPRLNYGYTF.

The chain combines TRBV7-6 with TRBJ1-1; D is possibly TRBD1 (6 bases). The V and J ends lost 7 bases and 1 base respectively, with 10 bases between them. The CDR3 is made up of 13 amino acids. CDR1 and CDR2 (germline): SGHVS, FNYEAQ. CDR3 sequence reads: CASKRGTNTEAFF. The CDR3 DNA reads TGTGCCAGCAAAAGGGGGACGAACACTGAAGCTTTCTTT.

About this clonotype: The junction does not match germline at one end; this may be a read error. This chain joins TRBV15 and TRBJ2-2; TRBD1 is a possible D gene (6 bases). This CDR3 region has 16 residues. The germline V gene has CDR1 LNHNV and CDR2 YYDKDF (reference sequence). The CDR3 spells CATSRGGQTNTGEPFF. In nucleotides, the CDR3 is TGTGCCACCAGCAGAGGTGGACAGACGAACACCGGGGAGCCGTTTTTT.

The J gene is TRBJ1-1, the V gene TRBV2; unclear D gene. CDR1 is SNHLY, CDR2 FYNNEI, per germline. V was shortened by 2 bases and J by 4 bases, with 11 bases between the two germline ends. The CDR3 covers 14 residues. DNA for the CDR3: TGTGCCAGCAGTGAAAAGGTTGGGGTCACTGAAGCTTTCTTT. It codes for CASSEKVGVTEAFF.

This clonotype was detected a few times. The chain employs TRBV20-1 and TRBJ2-5; D unresolved. Germline values: CDR1 DFQATT, CDR2 SNEGSKA (reference sequence). The CDR3 has 12 amino acids. CDR3 region: CSIHRAWETQYF. Written as DNA, the CDR3 is TGCAGCATCCATCGGGCATGGGAGACCCAGTACTTC.

The CDR3 DNA reads as TGTGCCAGCAGTTACGTGTCAGGGTACGAGCAGTACTTC. It encodes CASSYVSGYEQYF. The V call is TRBV6-2 or TRBV6-3, the J call TRBJ2-7; D might be TRBD1 (5 bases). Deletions cut 2 bases from V and 4 bases from J, with 9 bases between. The germline gives CDR1 MNHEY, CDR2 SVGEGT. The CDR3 covers 13 residues.

This clonotype was recorded at least ten times. The rearrangement uses TRBV6-6 and TRBJ1-5, with D possibly TRBD1 on 5 matching bases. This CDR3 has 14 residues. CDR1 MNHNY and CDR2 SVGAGI come from the germline V gene (reference sequence). V shed 7 bases and J shed 4 bases, with 14 bases lying between them. The DNA of the CDR3 is TGTGCCAGCAACGCGCGCGGGGGAAATCAGCCCCAGCATTTT. Residues: CASNARGGNQPQHF.

The CDR3 DNA follows: TGTGCCACCCGTAGCGGGGCGAACTACGAGCAGTACTTC. Translating gives CATRSGANYEQYF. The rearrangement joins TRBV2 to TRBJ2-7; 8 bases are shared with TRBD2. Germline V CDR1 and CDR2: SNHLY, FYNNEI. This CDR3 region has 13 residues. V was pared by 10 bases and J by 3 bases, with 8 bases of the junction left unmatched.

CDR3 region: CASSPTGGLDEQYF. In DNA, the CDR3 is TGTGCCAGCAGCCCGACAGGGGGCCTCGACGAGCAGTACTTC. The gene calls are TRBV5-5 and TRBJ2-7; 10 nucleotides line up with TRBD1. Germline V gene data show CDR1 as SGHKS and CDR2 as YYEKEE (reference sequence). The V gene end was trimmed by 4 bases and the J gene end by 5 bases; junction bases not matched to a gene: 6. The CDR3 has 14 amino acids.